This is a list of T cell receptor beta chains from one sample in a study of cytomegalovirus exposure and HLA in healthy donors. TCRdb's table, derived via immunoSEQ multiplex PCR, lists solely in-frame clones and lacks some. Among approximately 220,000 clones, over 80% were seen once, and the ten largest hold approximately 6%. Specimen: PBMCs. Receptors were obtained from a man aged 40-49 years in good health and CMV-seropositive. The CDR3 runs from the conserved cysteine through the conserved F or W. A D gene is named only where the DNA matches it firmly. Rows give clone size only sometimes, using once, few, many, or a class for an expanded clone.

d_call	v_call	j_call	clone_size	cdr3_aa	cdr3_nt
TRBD2	TRBV6-5	TRBJ2-5	once	CASSSPGLVTETQYF	TGTGCCAGCAGTTCGCCGGGACTAGTCACGGAGACCCAGTACTTC
.	TRBV4-1	TRBJ1-2	.	CASSQEAGPYGYTF	TGCGCCAGCAGCCAAGAGGCGGGGCCCTATGGCTACACCTTC
.	TRBV6-1	TRBJ2-3	once	CASSRGRVEDTQYF	TGTGCCAGCAGTCGAGGCAGGGTCGAAGATACGCAGTATTTT
.	TRBV27	TRBJ1-1	.	CASSESGHPGTEAFF	TGTGCCAGCAGTGAATCGGGACACCCGGGCACTGAAGCTTTCTTT
.	TRBV27	TRBJ1-2	.	CASSLWGEDYGYTF	TGTGCCAGCAGTTTATGGGGGGAGGACTATGGCTACACCTTC
TRBD1	TRBV6-5	TRBJ2-6	.	CASSPDRAGANVLTF	TGTGCCAGCAGCCCAGACAGGGCTGGGGCCAACGTCCTGACTTTC
.	TRBV7-9	TRBJ2-7	.	CASSLSGSSYEQYF	TGTGCCAGCAGTCTTTCCGGGAGCTCCTACGAGCAGTACTTC
.	TRBV18	TRBJ1-3	.	CASSPLGRNAGNTIYF	TGTGCCAGCTCACCACTGGGGCGGAATGCTGGAAACACCATATATTTT
TRBD2	TRBV7-9	TRBJ2-3	.	CASSLMGGTDTQYF	TGTGCCAGCAGCTTAATGGGGGGGACAGATACGCAGTATTTT
TRBD1	TRBV19	TRBJ1-1	.	CASKGTGYIGDTEAFF	TGTGCCAGTAAAGGGACAGGGTATATCGGGGACACTGAAGCTTTCTTT
.	TRBV19	TRBJ2-3	.	CASSAYVRADTQYF	TGTGCCAGTAGTGCTTACGTACGGGCAGATACGCAGTATTTT
.	TRBV29-1	TRBJ2-7	.	CSVGDLASGAYEQYF	TGCAGCGTTGGTGACTTGGCCTCGGGGGCCTACGAGCAGTACTTC